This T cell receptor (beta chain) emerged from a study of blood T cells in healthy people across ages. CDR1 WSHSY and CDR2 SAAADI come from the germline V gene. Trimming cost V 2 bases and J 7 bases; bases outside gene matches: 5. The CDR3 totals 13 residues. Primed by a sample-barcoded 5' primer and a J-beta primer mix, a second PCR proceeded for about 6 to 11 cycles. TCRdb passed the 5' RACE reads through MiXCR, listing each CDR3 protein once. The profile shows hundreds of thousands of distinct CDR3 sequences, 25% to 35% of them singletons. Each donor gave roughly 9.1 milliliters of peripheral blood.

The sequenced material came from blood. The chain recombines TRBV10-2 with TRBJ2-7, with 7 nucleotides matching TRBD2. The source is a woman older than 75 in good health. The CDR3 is CASSEGRDLEQYF. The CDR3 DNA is TGCGCCAGCAGTGAGGGGAGGGACTTGGAGCAGTACTTC.